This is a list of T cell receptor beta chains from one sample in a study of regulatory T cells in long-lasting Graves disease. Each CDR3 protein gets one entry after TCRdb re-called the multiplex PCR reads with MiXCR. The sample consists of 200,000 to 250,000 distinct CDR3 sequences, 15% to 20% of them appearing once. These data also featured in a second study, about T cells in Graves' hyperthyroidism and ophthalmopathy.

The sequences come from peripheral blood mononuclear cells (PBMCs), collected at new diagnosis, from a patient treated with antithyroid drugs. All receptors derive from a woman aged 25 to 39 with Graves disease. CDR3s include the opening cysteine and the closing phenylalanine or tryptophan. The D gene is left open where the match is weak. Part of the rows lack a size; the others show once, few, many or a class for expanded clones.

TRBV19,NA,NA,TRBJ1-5,TGTGCCAGTAGTCTCACTCAGCAGTGGCCCCAGCATTTT,CASSLTQQWPQHF
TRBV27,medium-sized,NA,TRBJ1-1,TGTGCCAGCAGTCCGAGATTCCCCGGGACTTTGGGGGGCACTGAAGCTTTCTTT,CASSPRFPGTLGGTEAFF
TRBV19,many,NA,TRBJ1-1,TGTGCCAGTAGTAAAGAGGGGAGGAATCGAGCTTTCTTT,CASSKEGRNRAFF
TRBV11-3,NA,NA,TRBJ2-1,TGTGCCAGCAGCTTAGGCGAGGGGTCACACAATGAGCAGTTCTTC,CASSLGEGSHNEQFF
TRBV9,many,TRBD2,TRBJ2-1,TGTGCCAGCAGCCCCCAGACTAGCGGGGGCTATTACAATGAGCAGTTCTTC,CASSPQTSGGYYNEQFF
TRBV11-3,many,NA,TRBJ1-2,TGTGCCAGCAGCTTAGATATCTCGACCTATGGCTACACCTTC,CASSLDISTYGYTF
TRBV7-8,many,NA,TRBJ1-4,TGTGCCAGCAGCTTATTTGATGAAAAACTGTTTTTT,CASSLFDEKLFF
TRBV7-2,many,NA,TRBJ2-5,TGTGCCAGCAGCTTAGACAGCGGCAAGAGACCCCAGTACTTC,CASSLDSGKRPQYF
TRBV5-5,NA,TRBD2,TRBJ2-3,TGTGCCAGCAGCGCACCGTTATTGGCGGGAGGTTCAGATACGCAGTATTTT,CASSAPLLAGGSDTQYF
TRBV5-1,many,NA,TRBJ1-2,TGCGCCAGCAGCTTCTTAGGGGTTAACTATGGCTACACCTTC,CASSFLGVNYGYTF
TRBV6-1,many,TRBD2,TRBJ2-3,TGTGCCAGCAGGGCTAGCGGGAGAGGGGATACGCAGTATTTT,CASRASGRGDTQYF
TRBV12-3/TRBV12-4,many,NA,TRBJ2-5,TGTGCCAGCACCCCCGGGGCTCAAGAGACCCAGTACTTC,CASTPGAQETQYF
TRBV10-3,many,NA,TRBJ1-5,TGTGCCATCAGTGAGGTTTATGGGGCGGATCAGCCCCAGCATTTT,CAISEVYGADQPQHF
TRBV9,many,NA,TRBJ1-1,TGTGCCAGCAGCCCCGACACCGCGAACACTGAAGCTTTCTTT,CASSPDTANTEAFF
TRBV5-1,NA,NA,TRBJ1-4,TGCGCCAGCAGCTCCTTCGGGGAGACTAATGAAAAACTGTTTTTT,CASSSFGETNEKLFF
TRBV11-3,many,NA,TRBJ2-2,TGTGCCAGCAGCTTAGGGGTGAACACCGGGGAGCTGTTTTTT,CASSLGVNTGELFF
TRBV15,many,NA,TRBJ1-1,TGTGCCACCAGCAAAGAGACATCGAACACTGAAGCTTTCTTT,CATSKETSNTEAFF
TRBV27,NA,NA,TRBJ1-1,TGTGCCAGCAGGGGGGGGGGGGGTGAAGCTTTCTTT,CASRGGGGEAFF
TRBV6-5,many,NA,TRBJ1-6,TGTGCCAGCAGTTACATAACGGAACCCTATAATTCACCCCTCCACTTT,CASSYITEPYNSPLHF
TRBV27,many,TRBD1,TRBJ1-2,TGTGCCAGCAGTCCCAACGTGGAGGGGGCCTTCTATGGCTACACCTTC,CASSPNVEGAFYGYTF
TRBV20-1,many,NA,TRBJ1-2,TGCAGTGCTCGGACAGTTAGAGCGTATGGCTACACCTTC,CSARTVRAYGYTF
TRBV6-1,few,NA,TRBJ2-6,TGTGCCAGCATCGGGTACTCTGGGGCCAACGTCCTGACTTTC,CASIGYSGANVLTF
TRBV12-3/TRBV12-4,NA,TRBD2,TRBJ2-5,TGTGCCAGCAGTTTAGAGGTGACTAGCGAGCAGGGAGAGACCCAGTACTTC,CASSLEVTSEQGETQYF
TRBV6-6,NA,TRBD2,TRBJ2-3,TGTGCCAGCAGTTACTCGCCTAGCGGGAGACCCACAGATACGCAGTATTTT,CASSYSPSGRPTDTQYF
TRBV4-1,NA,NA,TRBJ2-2,TGCGCCAGCAGCCTAGAACCTGGATTGAACACCGGGGAGCTGTTTTTT,CASSLEPGLNTGELFF
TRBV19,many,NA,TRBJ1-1,TGTGCCAGTTTCGAGGCTCGAGGGTTCCGCACTGAAGCTTTCTTT,CASFEARGFRTEAFF